This T cell receptor (beta chain) was identified during a study of shared clonotypes between healthy human individuals (dated by TCRdb to the early 2020s). About the study as a whole: The cohort included a few men and a couple of women between 18 and 49 years of age. For each donor, three plates each were used for CD4 naive and CD4 memory, two plates were used for CD8 naive, and one plate was used for CD8 memory. The study deeply sequenced blood TCR repertoires of roughly five healthy adults to estimate repertoire size and the extent of clonotype sharing between individuals. Different laboratories and diverse techniques were used to prepare libraries and sequence TCR repertoires, to increase sequencing depth and limit assay-specific biases. Leukapheresis yielded between about 0.8 and 9.5 billion PBMCs per donor.

The donors were healthy, HIV-negative adults who had no recently reported acute infections or vaccinations. Every donor was a Caucasian adult living in Nashville, Tennessee, USA. CD4+ T cells were enriched by magnetic negative selection, after which naive cells were positively selected on CD45RA and the negative fraction was taken as the memory subset. Blood was collected by leukapheresis, and PBMCs were isolated by Ficoll-Histopaque density gradient centrifugation and then cryopreserved in liquid nitrogen vapor phase. Analytical flow cytometry was used to check the purity and quantity of every magnetically sorted T cell population. Genomic DNA was isolated from every sorted fraction and measured by UV absorbance on a Nanodrop 2000c. As for this clone: This receptor's antigen is unknown. A much larger clone sits a single nucleotide away, making a read error possible.

Using the deep immunoSEQ assay, multiplex PCR amplified TCR CDR3 regions from genomic DNA. For each cell subset, the extracted genomic DNA was distributed evenly across all wells of several immunoSEQ 96-well plates, and each plate served as one replicate. For sorted subsets, each replicate PCR was loaded with around 200 ng genomic DNA, equivalent to 25,000 to 35,000 T cell genomes. Purified libraries were quantified with a Qubit 3.0 fluorometer, sized on a Bioanalyzer 2100, and re-quantified with the KAPA Library Quantification kit. Every immunoSEQ 96-well plate was sequenced on a separate single-read 150-cycle Illumina NextSeq 550 flow cell. On the study's bioinformatics: The immunoSEQ output contained only junctional sequences without quality scores, so filtering could not match that applied to full-length reads. To assign V/J genes and CDR3, sequences were annotated using PyIR, a Python wrapper for IgBLAST v1.9, with IMGT germline references. Reads were removed for weak V/J assignments (E-value above 1e-6), missing CDR3, stop codons, out-of-frame junctions, or ambiguous translated residues. A V3J clonotype was defined by an identical inferred V gene, J gene, and CDR3 amino acid sequence. The percentage overlap between two repertoires was calculated by dividing the number of shared unique clonotypes by the size of the smaller repertoire. Repertoire richness was assessed with RTK rarefaction, the Chao1 estimator, and Recon v2.1 estimates of unobserved clonotypes. Generation probabilities were computed with OLGA for all TCRbeta clonotypes obtained by the gDNA method from four donors. In TCRdb, the immuneACCESS table is reduced to in-frame sequences with V and J assigned. These tables do not hold every clone; where another copy was compared, an unresolved V gene accounts for under half, and the others remain unexplained. V, J and clone size reflect that table, while D and trimming were determined from the DNA. This sample holds 950,000 to 1,100,000 clones; around 78% were observed only once. Of the sample, roughly 0.55% falls within the top ten clones.

The full study reports these points: Estimated clonotype richness was generally larger for naive than for memory subsets. Incomplete sequencing was indicated by rarefaction of sorted-subset datasets, despite the large sequencing depth. Because the study included a small number of donors, the genetic and exposure-history diversity represented was limited. Based on pairwise subsampling, the degree of clonotype sharing among donors was expected to be affected by sequencing depth. Only blood was sampled, and tissue TCR repertoires likely differ from those in blood. When a few donors were compared, the shared fraction of clonotypes was 5% to 6.5% for naive CD4, around 3.5% for naive CD8, more than 2% for memory CD4, and 0.3% to 0.5% for memory CD8. Compared with non-shared clonotypes, the clonotypes found in all four sorted-subset donors had higher generation probabilities.

From the cysteine through the phenylalanine, the CDR3 covers 18 amino acids. The read is trimmed to its CDR3 DNA, 54 bases read in frame from base 1. CDR1 and CDR2 are drawn from the germline V gene: MDHEN, SYDVKM. V loses 0 bases, J loses 0 bases, and the germline ends lie 17 bases apart. Sequencing input: memory CD4+ T cells from PBMCs. Per the publication, the cell subset or site label means: CD45RA-negative fraction. The chain is assembled from TRBV28 and TRBJ1-2; D gene: possibly TRBD1, on 5 matching bases. The sequence was collected from a man younger than 35 in good health. Some clones in this sample may be carry-over from other donors' samples. This receptor has the CDR3 CASSLWGRRGVTNYGYTF. The bases read TGTGCCAGCAGTTTATGGGGGAGACGGGGCGTGACTAACTATGGCTACACCTTC.